These 23 T cell receptor beta chains were sequenced from one sample in a study of T cells in Graves' hyperthyroidism and ophthalmopathy. The CDR3 regions of TCR beta were amplified from RNA transcripts. The HTBI primer set drove a first-round RT-PCR of the TCR CDR3. Each CDR3 protein is one row after TCRdb ran MiXCR on the multiplex PCR reads. In the table there are fewer than 750,000 distinct CDR3 sequences, about 14% of which are singletons. What was sequenced was blood. The receptors shown here come from a woman in her thirties or forties with Graves' ophthalmopathy.

This chain uses TRBV27 with TRBJ2-7; D is undetermined. V was shortened by 5 bases and J by 7 bases, with 18 bases between the two germline ends. The CDR3 has 14 amino acids. CDR1 and CDR2 from the germline V gene are MNHEY and SMNVEV (reference sequence). The CDR3 region is CASSPLGLGGEQYF. CDR3 coding DNA: TGTGCCAGCAGTCCCCTAGGTTTAGGTGGGGAGCAGTACTTC.

The rearrangement links TRBV30 to TRBJ1-5, with 7 bases matching TRBD1. Germline CDR1 GTSNPN, CDR2 SVGIG (reference sequence). The J segment lost 0 bases and the V segment lost 2 bases, leaving 4 bases of the junction unmatched. This CDR3 has 15 residues. In nucleotides, the CDR3 is TGTGCCTGGAGTAAGGGGGCTTATAGCAATCAGCCCCAGCATTTT. The encoded protein is CAWSKGAYSNQPQHF. Combining the CDR3 with reference TRBV30 and TRBJ1-5 gives the whole variable domain SQTIHQWPATLVQPVGSPLSLECTVEGTSNPNLYWYRQAAGRGLQLLFYSVGIGQISSEVPQNLSASRPQDRQFILSSKKLLLSDSGFYLCAWSKGAYSNQPQHFGDGTRLSIL.

V is TRBV5-1 and J is TRBJ2-7; 10 nucleotides align to TRBD2. The ends lost 0 bases at V and 6 bases at J; junction bases unmatched: 6. Germline CDR1 SGHRS, CDR2 YFSETQ. The CDR3 is made up of 15 amino acids. CDR3 bases: TGCGCCAGCAGCTTGGCGCTAGCGGGAGCCGGCGAGCAGTACTTC. It is translated as CASSLALAGAGEQYF. Full variable domain (outside the CDR3, taken from reference TRBV5-1 and TRBJ2-7): KAGVTQTPRYLIKTRGQQVTLSCSPISGHRSVSWYQQTPGQGLQFLFEYFSETQRNKGNFPGRFSGRQFSNSRSEMNVSTLELGDSALYLCASSLALAGAGEQYFGPGTRLTVT.

This clonotype was counted many times. V gene TRBV30 combines with J gene TRBJ1-2; 11 bases are a match to TRBD1. With 7 bases clipped from V and 7 bases from J, the junction kept 8 bases outside the gene matches. The CDR3 is 13 amino acids. Germline V CDR1 and CDR2: GTSNPN, SVGIG (reference sequence). The CDR3 protein is CAYEGQGALGYTF. The CDR3, as DNA: TGTGCCTATGAAGGACAGGGGGCTCTTGGCTACACCTTC.

This clonotype was seen repeatedly, ten times or more. CDR3 amino acids: CSAREPGQGSNQPQHF. The CDR3 DNA reads TGCAGTGCTAGAGAACCGGGACAGGGAAGCAATCAGCCCCAGCATTTT. This chain joins TRBV20-1 and TRBJ1-5; 9 bases are a match to TRBD1. The CDR3 runs 16 residues. Germline V lookup: CDR1 DFQATT, CDR2 SNEGSKA (reference sequence). Trimming at V came to 0 bases and at J to 1 base, leaving 4 bases not matched to a gene.

V is TRBV27 and J is TRBJ2-7; 9 positions agree with TRBD1. J lost 2 bases, V lost 7 bases, and 6 bases had no gene match. The CDR3 covers 14 residues. Germline CDR1 is MNHEY and CDR2 is SMNVEV (reference sequence). Here the CDR3 reads CASTARTGAYEQYF. The CDR3 DNA reads as TGTGCCAGCACCGCGAGGACAGGGGCCTACGAGCAGTACTTC.

The chain uses TRBV10-2 and TRBJ2-1, with a weak D call TRBD2 (6 bases). The V end was cut by 6 bases, the J end by 5 bases, with 14 bases between. The CDR3 length is 14 residues. Germline V CDR1 and CDR2: WSHSY, SAAADI. The CDR3 reads CASRISGGNNEQFF. CDR3 nucleotides: TGCGCCAGCAGAATTAGCGGAGGAAACAATGAGCAGTTCTTC.

This clonotype was observed a handful of times. V usage is TRBV19 and J usage is TRBJ2-7; D unresolved. V lost 6 bases and J lost 5, with 17 bases in between. The CDR3 contains 14 residues. CDR1 LNHDA and CDR2 SQIVND come from the germline V gene (reference sequence). The CDR3 loop is CASSPYITHDEQYF. CDR3 bases: TGTGCCAGTAGCCCTTACATAACCCATGACGAGCAGTACTTC.

There are many counts of this clonotype. The chain joins TRBV5-1 to TRBJ2-5; 11 bases match TRBD2. Germline values: CDR1 SGHRS, CDR2 YFSETQ. This CDR3 region has 15 residues. The trim removed 1 base at V and 5 bases at J, leaving 4 bases unmatched. The CDR3 reads CASSLTSGSTETQYF. DNA of the CDR3: TGCGCCAGCAGCTTGACTAGCGGGAGTACGGAGACCCAGTACTTC.

V and J are TRBV30 and TRBJ2-4; D uncertain. The CDR3 has 11 amino acids. Trimming removed 4 bases from V and 10 bases from J, with 11 bases in between. Germline loops: CDR1 GTSNPN, CDR2 SVGIG (reference sequence). The CDR3 reads CAWIADAIQYF. CDR3 DNA: TGTGCCTGGATCGCGGACGCTATTCAGTACTTC.

The chain is built from TRBV7-2 and TRBJ2-5, with 7 bases that match TRBD2. Germline V CDR1 and CDR2: SGHTA, FQGNSA. V trimming: 6 bases; J trimming: 5 bases; junction bases outside the gene matches: 15. The CDR3 is 16 amino acids. The CDR3 loop is CASSLMGSGVAETQYF. In DNA, the CDR3 is TGTGCCAGCAGTCTCATGGGGAGCGGGGTAGCGGAGACCCAGTACTTC.

About this clonotype: The germline gene is not matched at one end of the junction; a read error may be the cause. J is TRBJ2-5 and V is TRBV6-5; D is perhaps TRBD2 (6 bases). This CDR3 has 15 amino acids. CDR1 MNHEY and CDR2 SVGAGI come from the germline V gene. This CDR3 is CASSHSSAGQETQYF. For the CDR3, the DNA is TGTGCCAGCAGTCACTCAAGCGCGGGACAAGAGACCCAGTACTTC.

There are many counts of this clonotype. The chain couples TRBV4-1 to TRBJ1-2, with D perhaps TRBD1 (6 bases). The CDR3 length is 15 residues. The germline gives CDR1 MGHRA, CDR2 YSYEKL. Trimming removed 4 bases from V and 4 bases from J, with 16 bases in between. The chain's CDR3 is CASSPGQLVTYGYTF. DNA for the CDR3: TGCGCCAGCAGCCCTGGACAGCTCGTAACCTATGGCTACACCTTC.

The chain is built from TRBV25-1 and TRBJ1-1; no definite D call. V lost 0 bases to trimming and J lost 5 bases, with 13 bases between them. Germline V gives CDR1 MGHDK, CDR2 SYGVNS. The CDR3 sequence is 15 residues long. Here the CDR3 DNA reads TGTGCCAGCAGTGAATATTGGACGGAAAATACTGAAGCTTTCTTT. Its protein is CASSEYWTENTEAFF.

The chain employs TRBV19 and TRBJ2-2, with D unresolved. Per the germline V gene, CDR1 is LNHDA and CDR2 is SQIVND (reference sequence). The V and J ends lost 4 bases and 1 base respectively, with 13 bases between them. The CDR3 extends over 16 amino acids. CDR3 nucleotides: TGTGCCAGTAGTACGCAGAAGGCCGGGAACACCGGGGAGCTGTTTTTT. Translation gives CASSTQKAGNTGELFF.

This clonotype came up many times. The genes are TRBV5-5 and TRBJ2-2; D is uncertain. Trimming stripped 5 bases from V and 0 bases from J, with 8 bases between. Germline V lookup: CDR1 SGHKS, CDR2 YYEKEE (reference sequence). The CDR3 consists of 14 residues. The CDR3 reads CASSSDPNTGELFF. In DNA form, the CDR3 reads TGTGCCAGCAGTTCCGACCCGAACACCGGGGAGCTGTTTTTT.

This clonotype was detected many times. The CDR3 DNA reads TGCAGTGCAACCCTCCTAGCGGGAGGGAGGAGCGAGCAGTACTTC. This codes for CSATLLAGGRSEQYF. The chain joins TRBV20-1 to TRBJ2-7, with 12 nucleotides matching TRBD2. Germline V gene sequence: CDR1 DFQATT, CDR2 SNEGSKA (reference sequence). This CDR3 is built from 15 residues. The junction had 12 bases not matched to a gene; V was cut back by 6 bases and J by 6 bases.

The V gene is TRBV28, the J gene TRBJ1-3; 7 bases align to TRBD1. CDR1 and CDR2 from the germline V gene are MDHEN and SYDVKM. The J segment lost 7 bases and the V segment lost 10 bases, leaving 13 bases of the junction unmatched. The CDR3 contains 14 residues. The CDR3 coding sequence is TGTGCCACCCAGCAGGGGGAAATTTGGAACACCATATATTTT. Encoded protein: CATQQGEIWNTIYF.

This clonotype came up many times. The V gene is TRBV12-3 or TRBV12-4, the J gene TRBJ2-2; 7 bases are shared with TRBD2. The V gene end was trimmed by 5 bases and the J gene end by 8 bases; junction bases not matched to a gene: 8. The CDR3 runs to 14 residues. The CDR3 loop is CASSLGLERGELFF. In DNA form, the CDR3 reads TGTGCCAGCAGTCTCGGACTAGAAAGGGGGGAGCTGTTTTTT.

This clonotype was found many times. The rearrangement joins TRBV7-9 to TRBJ1-1; D call uncertain. This CDR3 has 13 residues. Germline CDR1 and CDR2: SEHNR and FQNEAQ (reference sequence). The V and J ends lost 2 bases and 3 bases respectively, with 7 bases between them. Here the CDR3 reads CASSLLDYTEAFF. CDR3 in DNA: TGTGCCAGCAGCTTATTAGACTACACTGAAGCTTTCTTT.

This clonotype has ten or more counts. V is TRBV14 and J is TRBJ2-7; D is unclear. Germline CDR1 is SGHDN and CDR2 is FVKESK. The germline V and J ends were trimmed by 1 base and 6 bases, with 16 bases remaining between them. The CDR3 runs 15 residues. The CDR3 bases are TGTGCCAGCAGCCAAGCAGATGGGCGGCTCGCCGAGCAGTACTTC. Residues: CASSQADGRLAEQYF.

This clonotype was seen ten or more times. V gene TRBV15 combines with J gene TRBJ2-2; no definite D call. Germline V gene lookup returns CDR1 LNHNV and CDR2 YYDKDF (reference sequence). V was clipped by 1 base and J by 3 bases, with 6 bases between them. The CDR3 is 14 residues long. The CDR3 here is CATSRVGYTGELFF. DNA for the CDR3: TGTGCCACCAGCAGAGTGGGGTACACCGGGGAGCTGTTTTTT.

The chain employs TRBV30 and TRBJ1-6; D not resolved. The CDR3 spans 16 residues. Germline V gene lookup returns CDR1 GTSNPN and CDR2 SVGIG (reference sequence). The V end was cut by 5 bases, the J end by 16 bases, with 30 bases between. CDR3 protein: CAWHHGGSQPTRALHF. The CDR3 DNA sequence: TGTGCCTGGCACCATGGAGGTAGTCAGCCGACGAGAGCACTCCACTTT.